Below, 29 T cell receptor beta chains from the same sample are listed, as sequenced in a study of Ad26.COV2.S vaccination and SARS-CoV-2 variants. Treatment: some 20 received Ad26.COV2.S at low or high dose, single or two shots; a few received placebo; per-sample allocation not given. Collection of the samples took place on day 63 after the first injection of vaccine or placebo. TCRdb's table, derived via immunoSEQ multiplex PCR, lists solely in-frame clones and lacks some. The table includes under 250,000 clones, around 88% detected once. The specimen comprised peripheral blood, sampled in a trial of Ad26.COV2.S vaccine versus placebo. These receptors all come from a person between 18 and 59 years old who received the Ad26.COV2.S COVID-19 vaccine or a placebo.

The J gene is TRBJ2-3, the V gene TRBV7-3; perhaps TRBD1 as D (6 bases). Trimming cost V 4 bases and J 2 bases, with 19 bases left between them. The CDR3 is 17 amino acids. The germline gives CDR1 SGHTA, CDR2 FQGTGA. CDR3: CASSSRSGRGHTDTQYF. CDR3 nucleotide sequence: TGTGCCAGCAGCTCGAGGTCCGGCAGGGGTCACACAGATACGCAGTATTTT.

This rearrangement joins TRBV9 to TRBJ1-2; no firm D call. Germline V gene sequence: CDR1 SGDLS, CDR2 YYNGEE. V shed 3 bases and J shed 1 base, with 4 bases lying between them. The CDR3 runs 12 residues. DNA for the CDR3: TGTGCCAGCAGCGCTAATAACTATGGCTACACCTTC. It codes for CASSANNYGYTF.

The V and J genes are TRBV6-6 and TRBJ2-3, with unresolved D. CDR1 and CDR2 (germline): MNHNY, SVGAGI (reference sequence). The CDR3 is made up of 12 amino acids. V was cut by 4 bases and J by 1 base, with 3 bases left in between. The DNA for the CDR3 is TGTGCCAGCAGTTGGGGCACAGATACGCAGTATTTT. Protein: CASSWGTDTQYF.

V is TRBV24-1 and J is TRBJ2-3, with D tentatively TRBD1 (5 bases). The germline V gene encodes CDR1 KGHDR and CDR2 SFDVKD. Trimming took 5 bases from V and 3 from J, leaving 11 bases between them. The CDR3 length is 14 residues. The CDR3 here is CATSVSGNTDTQYF. CDR3 nucleotide sequence: TGTGCCACCAGTGTATCAGGGAATACAGATACGCAGTATTTT.

The chain couples TRBV5-1 to TRBJ1-3; no clear D gene. Trimming stripped 3 bases from V and 9 bases from J, with 13 bases between. CDR1 is SGHRS and CDR2 is YFSETQ in the germline V gene. The CDR3 totals 13 residues. CDR3: CASSSGGEGTIYF. DNA for the CDR3: TGCGCCAGCAGCTCGGGTGGGGAAGGCACCATATATTTT. The whole variable domain, filled in from reference TRBV5-1 and TRBJ1-3, reads KAGVTQTPRYLIKTRGQQVTLSCSPISGHRSVSWYQQTPGQGLQFLFEYFSETQRNKGNFPGRFSGRQFSNSRSEMNVSTLELGDSALYLCASSSGGEGTIYFGEGSWLTVV.

The rearrangement uses TRBV21-1 and TRBJ2-7. TRBV21-1 is a known pseudogene. This CDR3 spans 17 amino acids. The CDR3 DNA follows: TGTGCCAGCAGCTTTGGGGGGCAGGGGCGGAAACCCTACGAGCAGTACGTC. It encodes CASSFGGQGRKPYEQYV.

This chain connects TRBV5-1 to TRBJ1-2, with D perhaps TRBD1 (5 bases). This CDR3 spans 14 amino acids. V dropped 0 bases and J dropped 6 bases, with 12 bases sitting between them. Germline CDR1 and CDR2: SGHRS and YFSETQ. CDR3 region: CASSLVGRVHGYTF. CDR3 nucleotides: TGCGCCAGCAGCTTGGTGGGCAGGGTGCATGGCTACACCTTC.

The gene calls are TRBV6-2 or TRBV6-3 and TRBJ2-1, with 8 bases that match TRBD2. The V gene's germline CDR1 is MNHEY and CDR2 SVGEGT. The CDR3 runs 15 residues. J gave up 8 bases and V 2 bases, and 8 bases lay outside the gene matches. The CDR3: CASSYRSGSIDEQFF. In nucleotides, the CDR3 is TGTGCCAGCAGTTACAGAAGCGGGAGCATCGATGAGCAGTTCTTC.

The genes are TRBV10-2 and TRBJ2-5; 10 bases align to TRBD2. The CDR3 is made up of 17 amino acids. The J segment lost 3 bases and the V segment lost 4 bases, leaving 11 bases of the junction unmatched. From germline, CDR1 is WSHSY and CDR2 SAAADI. CDR3 protein: CASSAFSSGGGKETQYF. CDR3 nucleotides: TGCGCCAGCAGTGCGTTCTCCAGCGGGGGGGGGAAAGAGACCCAGTACTTC.

The rearrangement joins TRBV6-2 or TRBV6-3 to TRBJ2-3; 10 positions match TRBD1. The CDR3 totals 16 residues. With V trimmed by 6 bases and J by 2 bases, 8 bases remained unmatched. Per germline, CDR1 MNHEY and CDR2 SVGEGT. The CDR3 sequence is CASSSGTGVYTDTQYF. CDR3 nucleotides: TGTGCCAGCAGCTCCGGGACAGGGGTCTACACAGATACGCAGTATTTT.

The chain employs TRBV6-5 and TRBJ2-2; no clear D gene. The V end was cut by 7 bases, the J end by 5 bases, with 11 bases between. CDR1 and CDR2 (germline): MNHEY, SVGAGI. The CDR3 runs 13 residues. Here the CDR3 reads CASKSLRTGELFF. The CDR3 DNA sequence: TGTGCCAGCAAGTCGTTACGGACCGGGGAGCTGTTTTTT.

Written as DNA, the CDR3 is TGTGCCAGCAGCATCGACACACCTCCCTACAATGAGCAGTTCTTC. It encodes CASSIDTPPYNEQFF. The chain combines TRBV9 with TRBJ2-1; D is undetermined. CDR1 and CDR2 from the germline V gene are SGDLS and YYNGEE. Trimming pared 4 bases from V and 2 bases from J, leaving 13 bases between. The CDR3 covers 15 residues. The complete variable domain, with remaining parts taken from reference TRBV9 and TRBJ2-1, reads DSGVTQTPKHLITATGQRVTLRCSPRSGDLSVYWYQQSLDQGLQFLIQYYNGEERAKGNILERFSAQQFPDLHSELNLSSLELGDSALYFCASSIDTPPYNEQFFGPGTRLTVL.

The chain combines TRBV6-1 with TRBJ1-2; the D is unclear. V lost 3 bases to trimming and J lost 8 bases, with 16 bases between them. The CDR3 length is 14 residues. Per the germline V gene, CDR1 is MNHNS and CDR2 is SASEGT. CDR3 in DNA: TGTGCCAGCAGTGATATTATCAGCCGTGGGGGCTACACCTTC. Encoded protein: CASSDIISRGGYTF.

This clone was seen just once. V usage is TRBV2 and J usage is TRBJ2-1, with a tentative D call TRBD1 (6 bases). This CDR3 has 15 amino acids. The ends were cut back, 5 bases at V and 9 bases at J, with 20 bases in the middle. Looked up from germline, CDR1 is SNHLY and CDR2 is FYNNEI. The CDR3 loop is CASSNERGNWGEQFF. DNA of the CDR3: TGTGCCAGCAGTAACGAAAGGGGGAATTGGGGTGAGCAGTTCTTC.

The chain combines TRBV18 with TRBJ1-1; D gene ambiguous. The CDR3 length is 12 residues. Per germline, CDR1 KGHSH and CDR2 LQKENI. V lost 6 bases to trimming and J lost 0 bases, with 5 bases between them. CDR3 region: CASSRLNTEAFF. In DNA form, the CDR3 reads TGTGCCAGCTCCAGGCTGAACACTGAAGCTTTCTTT. Based on the CDR3 plus reference TRBV18 and TRBJ1-1, the full variable domain is NAGVMQNPRHLVRRRGQEARLRCSPMKGHSHVYWYRQLPEEGLKFMVYLQKENIIDESGMPKERFSAEFPKEGPSILRIQQVVRGDSAAYFCASSRLNTEAFFGQGTRLTVV.

The chain uses TRBV30 and TRBJ2-2, with D tentatively TRBD2 (7 bases). The germline V gene has CDR1 GTSNPN and CDR2 SVGIG (reference sequence). The length of the CDR3 is 14 residues. Trimming cost V 2 bases and J 5 bases, with 12 bases left between them. The CDR3 region is CAWSRGAGTGELFF. Here the CDR3 DNA reads TGTGCCTGGAGTCGGGGGGCAGGGACCGGGGAGCTGTTTTTT.

The chain carries TRBV6-1 and TRBJ2-5; no clear D. Germline CDR1 MNHNS, CDR2 SASEGT. Trimming cost V 0 bases and J 4 bases, with 6 bases left between them. This CDR3 region has 13 residues. The CDR3 coding sequence is TGTGCCAGCAGTGAAGCCTGGGTAGAGACCCAGTACTTC. Encoded protein: CASSEAWVETQYF.

This clone was seen a single time. The chain links TRBV18 to TRBJ1-1; the D is unclear. Trimming shortened V by 0 bases and J by 3 bases, and 5 bases separated the two germline ends. Per germline, CDR1 KGHSH and CDR2 LQKENI. The CDR3 extends over 13 amino acids. DNA of the CDR3: TGTGCCAGCTCACCACCATGGGACACTGAAGCTTTCTTT. This gives the protein CASSPPWDTEAFF.

The chain joins TRBV5-1 to TRBJ2-1, with D uncertain. This CDR3 is 16 amino acids long. Germline V gene sequence: CDR1 SGHRS, CDR2 YFSETQ. Deletions cut 3 bases from V and 0 bases from J, with 13 bases between. This CDR3 is CASSSSPRSSYNEQFF. The CDR3 DNA reads as TGCGCCAGCAGCTCGAGCCCAAGGAGCTCCTACAATGAGCAGTTCTTC.

The chain combines TRBV19 with TRBJ1-5, with 7 bases that match TRBD1. The CDR3 runs 18 residues. Per the germline V gene, CDR1 is LNHDA and CDR2 is SQIVND (reference sequence). Losses at the gene ends were 3 bases for V and 3 bases for J; bases not matched to a gene: 14. Here the CDR3 reads CASSIITGGQLFNQPQHF. The CDR3, as DNA: TGTGCCAGTAGTATTATAACGGGGGGACAGCTCTTCAATCAGCCCCAGCATTTT.

The chain uses TRBV7-9 and TRBJ2-7, with 8 bases that match TRBD2. V trimming: 8 bases; J trimming: 6 bases; junction bases outside the gene matches: 6. This CDR3 spans 12 amino acids. CDR1 SEHNR and CDR2 FQNEAQ come from the germline V gene (reference sequence). The CDR3 loop reads CASGRGAGEQYF. The CDR3 DNA follows: TGTGCCAGCGGGCGGGGGGCCGGCGAGCAGTACTTC.

The rearrangement joins TRBV30 to TRBJ2-7; TRBD1 matches 7 bases. The length of the CDR3 is 14 residues. Trimming at V came to 1 base and at J to 3 bases, leaving 6 bases not matched to a gene. Germline V lookup: CDR1 GTSNPN, CDR2 SVGIG (reference sequence). In nucleotides, the CDR3 is TGTGCCTGGAGTGGGGACAGTCGGTTCTACGAGCAGTACTTC. The encoded protein is CAWSGDSRFYEQYF.

The chain uses TRBV13 and TRBJ2-7; TRBD2 matches at 12 bases. Germline CDR1 PRHDT, CDR2 FYEKMQ (reference sequence). After removal of 3 bases from V and 1 base from J, the junction contained 1 base not matched to a gene. The CDR3 runs to 15 residues. The CDR3 loop reads CASSLGTSGSYEQYV. For the CDR3, the DNA is TGTGCCAGCAGCTTGGGGACTAGCGGGTCCTACGAGCAGTACGTC.

The rearrangement links TRBV12-3 or TRBV12-4 to TRBJ1-1, with D uncertain. Trimming took off 2 bases at V and 6 bases at J, with 10 bases between the two ends. CDR3 length equals 13 residues. CDR3: CASSLSLIAEAFF. The CDR3, as DNA: TGTGCCAGCAGTTTATCACTCATTGCTGAAGCTTTCTTT.

The chain couples TRBV6-2 or TRBV6-3 to TRBJ2-7, with D uncertain. The V gene lost 6 bases and the J gene lost 4 bases, with 10 bases spanning the gap. CDR3 size: 12 residues. Germline V CDR1 and CDR2: MNHEY, SVGEGT. The CDR3 sequence is CASSRDNYEQYF. As DNA, the CDR3 is TGTGCCAGCAGCCGCGACAATTACGAGCAGTACTTC.

The V call is TRBV19, the J call TRBJ2-3, with D possibly matching TRBD1 (5 bases). The CDR3 sequence is 16 residues long. Deletions cut 1 base from V and 4 bases from J, with 15 bases between. CDR1 and CDR2 from the germline V gene are LNHDA and SQIVND (reference sequence). The CDR3 nucleotides are TGTGCCAGTAGTATAGCCCCCGCAGGGTATGCAGATACGCAGTATTTT. Its translation is CASSIAPAGYADTQYF.

The rearrangement links TRBV18 to TRBJ1-1, with D possibly TRBD1 on 5 matching bases. Trimming pared 8 bases from V and 0 bases from J, leaving 10 bases between. The germline V gene encodes CDR1 KGHSH and CDR2 LQKENI. The CDR3 is made up of 13 amino acids. CDR3 sequence: CASRGGVNTEAFF. CDR3 in DNA: TGTGCCAGCCGCGGGGGGGTGAACACTGAAGCTTTCTTT.

CDR3 nucleotide sequence: TGTGCCAGCAGCTTAGGGATCCAGGGACATACAGATACGCAGTATTTT. This codes for CASSLGIQGHTDTQYF. J is TRBJ2-3 and V is TRBV7-2, with D perhaps matching TRBD1 (6 bases). CDR3 size: 16 residues. V lost 1 base and J 3 bases, leaving 14 bases between the germline ends. The germline gives CDR1 SGHTA, CDR2 FQGNSA.

The chain uses TRBV18 and TRBJ2-7, with a tentative D call TRBD1 (5 bases). V gave up 2 bases and J gave up 2 bases, with 13 bases separating them. Germline V gives CDR1 KGHSH, CDR2 LQKENI. The CDR3 has 15 amino acids. The CDR3 DNA follows: TGTGCCAGCTCACCAGGCTTACAGGCTCCCTACGAGCAGTACGTC. Protein product: CASSPGLQAPYEQYV.